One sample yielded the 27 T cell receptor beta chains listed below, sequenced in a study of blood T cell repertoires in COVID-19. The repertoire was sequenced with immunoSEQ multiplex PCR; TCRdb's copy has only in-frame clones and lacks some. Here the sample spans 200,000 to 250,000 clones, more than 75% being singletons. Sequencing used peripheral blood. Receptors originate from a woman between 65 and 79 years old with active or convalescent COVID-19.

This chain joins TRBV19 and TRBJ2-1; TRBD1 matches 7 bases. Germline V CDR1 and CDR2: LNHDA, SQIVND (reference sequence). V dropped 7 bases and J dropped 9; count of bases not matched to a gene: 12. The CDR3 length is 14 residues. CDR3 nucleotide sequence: TGTGCCAGTAAGGATAAGGGACAGTATAGTGAGCAGTTCTTC. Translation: CASKDKGQYSEQFF.

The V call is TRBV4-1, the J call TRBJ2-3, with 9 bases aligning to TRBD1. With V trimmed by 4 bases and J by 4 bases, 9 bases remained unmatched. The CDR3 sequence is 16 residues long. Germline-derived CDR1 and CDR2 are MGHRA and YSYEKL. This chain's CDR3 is CASSPQGDRDPDTQYF. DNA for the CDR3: TGCGCCAGCAGCCCCCAGGGGGACAGGGACCCAGATACGCAGTATTTT.

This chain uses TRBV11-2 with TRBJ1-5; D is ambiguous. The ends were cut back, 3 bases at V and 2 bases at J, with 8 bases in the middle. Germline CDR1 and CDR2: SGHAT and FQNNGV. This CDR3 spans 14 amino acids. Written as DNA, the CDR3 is TGTGCCAGCAGCTTGGCGGCGGGCAATCAGCCCCAGCATTTT. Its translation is CASSLAAGNQPQHF.

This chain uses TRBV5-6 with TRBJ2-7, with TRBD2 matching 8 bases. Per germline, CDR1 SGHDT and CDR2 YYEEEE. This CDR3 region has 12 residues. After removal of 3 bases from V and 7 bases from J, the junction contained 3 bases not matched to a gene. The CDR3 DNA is TGTGCCAGCAGCTCCCCGGGGGGGGAGCAGTACTTC. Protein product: CASSSPGGEQYF.

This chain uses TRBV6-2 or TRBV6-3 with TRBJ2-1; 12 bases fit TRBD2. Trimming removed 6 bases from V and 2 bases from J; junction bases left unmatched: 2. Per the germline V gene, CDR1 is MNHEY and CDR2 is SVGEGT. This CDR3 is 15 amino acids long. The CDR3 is CASSRLAGAYNEQFF. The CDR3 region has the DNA TGTGCCAGCAGCCGACTAGCGGGGGCCTACAATGAGCAGTTCTTC.

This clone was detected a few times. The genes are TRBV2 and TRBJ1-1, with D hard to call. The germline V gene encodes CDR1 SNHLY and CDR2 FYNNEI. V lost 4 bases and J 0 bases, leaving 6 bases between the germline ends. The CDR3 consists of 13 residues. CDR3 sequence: CASSAEVNTEAFF. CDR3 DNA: TGTGCCAGCAGTGCAGAGGTGAACACTGAAGCTTTCTTT.

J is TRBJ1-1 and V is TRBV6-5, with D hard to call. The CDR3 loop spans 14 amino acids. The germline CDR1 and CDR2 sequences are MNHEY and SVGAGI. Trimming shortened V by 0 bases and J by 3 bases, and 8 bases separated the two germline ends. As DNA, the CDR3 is TGTGCCAGCAGTTACTCGAGTTGGTACACTGAAGCTTTCTTT. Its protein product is CASSYSSWYTEAFF.

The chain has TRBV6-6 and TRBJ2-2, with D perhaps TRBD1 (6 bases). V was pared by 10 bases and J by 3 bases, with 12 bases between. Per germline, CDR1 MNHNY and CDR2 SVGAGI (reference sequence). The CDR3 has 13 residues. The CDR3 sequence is CAIRQVYTGELFF. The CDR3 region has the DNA TGTGCCATTCGACAGGTGTACACCGGGGAGCTGTTTTTT.

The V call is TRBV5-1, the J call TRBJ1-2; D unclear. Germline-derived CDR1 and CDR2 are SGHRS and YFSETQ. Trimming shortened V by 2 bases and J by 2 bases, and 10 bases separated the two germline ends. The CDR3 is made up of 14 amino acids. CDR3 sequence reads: CASSLEHSNYGYTF. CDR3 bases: TGCGCCAGCAGCTTAGAGCATTCGAACTATGGCTACACCTTC.

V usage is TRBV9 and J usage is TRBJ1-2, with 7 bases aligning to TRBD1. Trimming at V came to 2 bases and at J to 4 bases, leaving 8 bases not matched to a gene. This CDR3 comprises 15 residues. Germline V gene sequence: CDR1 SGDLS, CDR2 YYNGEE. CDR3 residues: CASSVPLTGRYGYTF. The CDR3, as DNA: TGTGCCAGCAGCGTCCCCCTGACAGGGCGCTATGGCTACACCTTC.

In DNA form, the CDR3 reads TGTGCCAGCTCACCACCTACAGGGCAGAACACTGAAGCTTTCTTT. It translates to CASSPPTGQNTEAFF. The chain employs TRBV18 and TRBJ1-1; weak D call: TRBD1 (6 bases). CDR1 is KGHSH, CDR2 LQKENI, per germline. The CDR3 extends over 15 amino acids. V lost 0 bases, J lost 1 base, and 9 bases lay in between.

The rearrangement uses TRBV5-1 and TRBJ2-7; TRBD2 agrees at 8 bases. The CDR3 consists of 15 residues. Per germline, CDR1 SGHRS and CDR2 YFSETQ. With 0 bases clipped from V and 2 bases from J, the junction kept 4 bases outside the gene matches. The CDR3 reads CASSLAYSGTYEQYF. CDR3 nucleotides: TGCGCCAGCAGCTTGGCCTATAGCGGGACCTACGAGCAGTACTTC.

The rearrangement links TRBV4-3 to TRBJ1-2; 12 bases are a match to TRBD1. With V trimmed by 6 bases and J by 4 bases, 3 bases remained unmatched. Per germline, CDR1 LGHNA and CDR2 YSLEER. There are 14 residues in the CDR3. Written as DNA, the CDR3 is TGCGCCAGCAGTCCGGGACAGGGGGCCTATGGCTACACCTTC. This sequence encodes CASSPGQGAYGYTF.

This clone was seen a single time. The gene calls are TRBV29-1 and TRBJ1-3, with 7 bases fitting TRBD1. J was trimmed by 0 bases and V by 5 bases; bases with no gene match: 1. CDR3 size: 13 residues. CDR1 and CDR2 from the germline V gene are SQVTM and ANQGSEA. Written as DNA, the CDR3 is TGCAGCGTTCACAGGGGCTCTGGAAACACCATATATTTT. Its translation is CSVHRGSGNTIYF.

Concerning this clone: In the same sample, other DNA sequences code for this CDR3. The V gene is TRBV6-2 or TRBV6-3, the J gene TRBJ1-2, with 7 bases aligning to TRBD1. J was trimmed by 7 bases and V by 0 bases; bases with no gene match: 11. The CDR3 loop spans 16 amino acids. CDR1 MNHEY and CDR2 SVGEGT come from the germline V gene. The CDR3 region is CASSYSKLGQLGGYTF. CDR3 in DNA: TGTGCCAGCAGTTACTCGAAACTGGGACAGCTTGGTGGCTACACCTTC.

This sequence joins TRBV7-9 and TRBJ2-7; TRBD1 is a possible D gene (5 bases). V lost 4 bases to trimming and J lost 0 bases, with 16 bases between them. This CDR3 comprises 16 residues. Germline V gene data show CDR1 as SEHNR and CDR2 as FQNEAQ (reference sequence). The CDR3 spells CASSSGIEGASYEQYF. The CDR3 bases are TGTGCCAGCAGCTCCGGAATTGAAGGGGCCTCCTACGAGCAGTACTTC.

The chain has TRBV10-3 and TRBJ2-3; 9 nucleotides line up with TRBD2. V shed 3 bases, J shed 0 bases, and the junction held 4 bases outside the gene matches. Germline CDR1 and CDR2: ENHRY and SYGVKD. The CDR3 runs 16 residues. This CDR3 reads CAISEKSGGSTDTQYF. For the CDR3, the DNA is TGTGCCATCAGTGAAAAAAGCGGGGGGAGCACAGATACGCAGTATTTT.

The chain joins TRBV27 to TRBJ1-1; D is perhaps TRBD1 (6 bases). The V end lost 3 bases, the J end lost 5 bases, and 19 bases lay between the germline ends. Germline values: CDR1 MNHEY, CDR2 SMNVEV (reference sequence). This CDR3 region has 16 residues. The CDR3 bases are TGTGCCAGCAGTTTGGTAACAGGGAGAATAGGGACTGAAGCTTTCTTT. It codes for CASSLVTGRIGTEAFF.

This chain's CDR3 is CATQGSGNEKLFF. CDR3 DNA: TGTGCCACCCAGGGGTCGGGTAATGAAAAACTGTTTTTT. This rearrangement joins TRBV24-1 to TRBJ1-4; TRBD1 is a possible D gene (6 bases). The ends were cut back, 9 bases at V and 4 bases at J, with 11 bases in the middle. Germline lookup yields CDR1 KGHDR and CDR2 SFDVKD. The CDR3 sequence is 13 residues long.

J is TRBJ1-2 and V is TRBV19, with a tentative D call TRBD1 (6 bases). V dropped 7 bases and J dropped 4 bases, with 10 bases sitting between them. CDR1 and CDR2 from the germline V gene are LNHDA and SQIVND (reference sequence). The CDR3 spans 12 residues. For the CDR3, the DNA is TGTGCCAGTACCGGGGACATCTATGGCTACACCTTC. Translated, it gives CASTGDIYGYTF.

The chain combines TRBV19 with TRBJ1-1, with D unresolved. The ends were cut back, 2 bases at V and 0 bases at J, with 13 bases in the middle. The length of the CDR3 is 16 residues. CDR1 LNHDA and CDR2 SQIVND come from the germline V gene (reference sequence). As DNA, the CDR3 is TGTGCCAGTAGTATAAGTGGAGCCCGGCTGAACACTGAAGCTTTCTTT. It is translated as CASSISGARLNTEAFF.

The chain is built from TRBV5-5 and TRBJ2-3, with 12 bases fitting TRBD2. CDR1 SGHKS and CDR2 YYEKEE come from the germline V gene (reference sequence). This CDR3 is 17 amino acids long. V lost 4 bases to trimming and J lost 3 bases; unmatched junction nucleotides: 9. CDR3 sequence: CASSLSLAGGRTDTQYF. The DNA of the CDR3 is TGTGCCAGCAGCCTTTCTCTAGCGGGGGGGAGAACAGATACGCAGTATTTT.

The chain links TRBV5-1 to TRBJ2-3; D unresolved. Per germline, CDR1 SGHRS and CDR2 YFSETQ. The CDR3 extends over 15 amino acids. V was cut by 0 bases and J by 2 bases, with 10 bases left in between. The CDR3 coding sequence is TGCGCCAGCAGCTTGGCCGTCAGTACCACAGATACGCAGTATTTT. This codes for CASSLAVSTTDTQYF.

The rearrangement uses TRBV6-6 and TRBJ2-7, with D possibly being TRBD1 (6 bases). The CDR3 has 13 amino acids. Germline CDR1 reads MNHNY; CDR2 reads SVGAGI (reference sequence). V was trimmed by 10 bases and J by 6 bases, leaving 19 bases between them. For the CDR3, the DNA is TGTGCCACCGCAGGGGCCCCAGTAAGCGAGCAGTACTTC. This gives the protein CATAGAPVSEQYF.

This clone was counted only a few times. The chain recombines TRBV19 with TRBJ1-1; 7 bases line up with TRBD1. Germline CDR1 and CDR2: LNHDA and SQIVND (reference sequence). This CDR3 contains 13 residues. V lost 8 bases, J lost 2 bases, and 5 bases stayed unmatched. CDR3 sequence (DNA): TGTGCCAGTCGGGACAGAGGTAACACTGAAGCTTTCTTT. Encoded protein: CASRDRGNTEAFF.

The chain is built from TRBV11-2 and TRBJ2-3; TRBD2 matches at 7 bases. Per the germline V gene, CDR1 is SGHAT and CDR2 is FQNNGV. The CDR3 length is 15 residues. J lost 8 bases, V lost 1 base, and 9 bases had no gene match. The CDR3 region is CASSLGGGSEFTQYF. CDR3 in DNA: TGTGCCAGCAGCTTAGGGGGGGGAAGCGAGTTTACGCAGTATTTT.

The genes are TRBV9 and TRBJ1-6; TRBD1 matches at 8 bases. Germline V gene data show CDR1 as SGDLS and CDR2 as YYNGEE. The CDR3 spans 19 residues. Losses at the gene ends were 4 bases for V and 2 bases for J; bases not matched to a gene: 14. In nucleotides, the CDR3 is TGTGCCAGCAGCCTCGACAGGGGCGTGTTTGGCACCTATAATTCACCCCTCCACTTT. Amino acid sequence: CASSLDRGVFGTYNSPLHF. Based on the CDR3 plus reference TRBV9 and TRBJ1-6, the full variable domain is DSGVTQTPKHLITATGQRVTLRCSPRSGDLSVYWYQQSLDQGLQFLIQYYNGEERAKGNILERFSAQQFPDLHSELNLSSLELGDSALYFCASSLDRGVFGTYNSPLHFGNGTRLTVT.